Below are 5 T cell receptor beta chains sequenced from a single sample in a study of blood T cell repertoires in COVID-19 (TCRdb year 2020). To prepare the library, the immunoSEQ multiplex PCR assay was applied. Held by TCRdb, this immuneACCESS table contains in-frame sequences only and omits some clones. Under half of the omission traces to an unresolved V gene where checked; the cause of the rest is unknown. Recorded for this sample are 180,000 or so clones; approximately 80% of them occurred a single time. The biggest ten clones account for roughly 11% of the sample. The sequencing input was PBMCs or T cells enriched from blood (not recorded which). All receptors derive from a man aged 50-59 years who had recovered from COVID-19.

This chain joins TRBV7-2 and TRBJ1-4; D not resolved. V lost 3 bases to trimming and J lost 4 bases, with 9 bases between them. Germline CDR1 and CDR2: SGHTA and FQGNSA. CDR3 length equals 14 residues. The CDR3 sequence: CASSLLTRNEKLFF. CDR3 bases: TGTGCCAGCAGCTTGTTGACACGTAATGAAAAACTGTTTTTT. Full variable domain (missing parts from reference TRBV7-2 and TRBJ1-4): GAGVSQSPSNKVTEKGKDVELRCDPISGHTALYWYRQSLGQGLEFLIYFQGNSAPDKSGLPSDRFSAERTGGSVSTLTIQRTQQEDSAVYLCASSLLTRNEKLFFGSGTQLSVL.

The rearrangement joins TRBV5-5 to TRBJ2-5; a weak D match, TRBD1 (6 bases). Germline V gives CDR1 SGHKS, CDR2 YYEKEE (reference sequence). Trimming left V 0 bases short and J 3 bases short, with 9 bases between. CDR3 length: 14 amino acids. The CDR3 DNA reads TGTGCCAGCAGCTTGGTTACAGGGAAAGAGACCCAGTACTTC. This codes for CASSLVTGKETQYF.

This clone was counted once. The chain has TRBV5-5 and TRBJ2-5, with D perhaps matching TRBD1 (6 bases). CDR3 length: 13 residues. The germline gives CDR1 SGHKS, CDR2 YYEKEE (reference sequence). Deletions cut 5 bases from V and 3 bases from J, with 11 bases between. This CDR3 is CASSWDKKETQYF. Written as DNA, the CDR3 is TGTGCCAGCAGTTGGGACAAAAAAGAGACCCAGTACTTC.

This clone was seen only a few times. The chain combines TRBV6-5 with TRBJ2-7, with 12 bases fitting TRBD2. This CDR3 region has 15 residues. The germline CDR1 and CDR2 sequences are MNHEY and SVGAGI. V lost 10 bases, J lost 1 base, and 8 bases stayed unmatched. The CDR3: CATQPGLAGSYEQYF. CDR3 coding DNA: TGTGCCACTCAGCCGGGACTAGCGGGTTCCTACGAGCAGTACTTC.

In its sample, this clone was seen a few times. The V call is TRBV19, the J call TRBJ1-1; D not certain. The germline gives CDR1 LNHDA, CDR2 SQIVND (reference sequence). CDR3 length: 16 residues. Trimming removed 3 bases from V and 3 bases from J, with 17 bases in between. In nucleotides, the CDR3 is TGTGCCAGTAGTATTCCAACGGGAGGATTGGACACTGAAGCTTTCTTT. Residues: CASSIPTGGLDTEAFF. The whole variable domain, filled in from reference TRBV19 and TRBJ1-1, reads DGGITQSPKYLFRKEGQNVTLSCEQNLNHDAMYWYRQDPGQGLRLIYYSQIVNDFQKGDIAEGYSVSREKKESFPLTVTSAQKNPTAFYLCASSIPTGGLDTEAFFGQGTRLTVV.